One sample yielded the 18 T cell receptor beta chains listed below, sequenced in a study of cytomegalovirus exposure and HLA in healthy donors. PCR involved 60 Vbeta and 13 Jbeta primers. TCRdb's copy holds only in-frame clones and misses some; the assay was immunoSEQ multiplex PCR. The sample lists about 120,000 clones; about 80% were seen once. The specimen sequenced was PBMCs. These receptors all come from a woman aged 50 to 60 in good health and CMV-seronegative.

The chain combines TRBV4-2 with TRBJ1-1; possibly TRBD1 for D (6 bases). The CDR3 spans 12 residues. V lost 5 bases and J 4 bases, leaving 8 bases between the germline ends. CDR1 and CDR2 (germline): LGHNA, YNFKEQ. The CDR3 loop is CASSYRVTEAFF. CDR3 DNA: TGTGCCAGCAGCTACAGGGTCACTGAAGCTTTCTTT.

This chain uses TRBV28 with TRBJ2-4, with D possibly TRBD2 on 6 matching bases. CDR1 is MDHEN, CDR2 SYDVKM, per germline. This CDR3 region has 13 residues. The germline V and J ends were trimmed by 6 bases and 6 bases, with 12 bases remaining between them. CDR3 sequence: CASSTTRGNIQYF. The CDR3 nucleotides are TGTGCCAGCAGCACGACTAGGGGAAACATTCAGTACTTC.

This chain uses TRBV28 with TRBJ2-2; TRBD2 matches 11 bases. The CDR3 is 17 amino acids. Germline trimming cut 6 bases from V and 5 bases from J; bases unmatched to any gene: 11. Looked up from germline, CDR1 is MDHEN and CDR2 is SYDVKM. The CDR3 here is CASSSGVSGRETGELFF. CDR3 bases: TGTGCCAGCAGCTCCGGGGTTAGCGGGAGGGAAACCGGGGAGCTGTTTTTT.

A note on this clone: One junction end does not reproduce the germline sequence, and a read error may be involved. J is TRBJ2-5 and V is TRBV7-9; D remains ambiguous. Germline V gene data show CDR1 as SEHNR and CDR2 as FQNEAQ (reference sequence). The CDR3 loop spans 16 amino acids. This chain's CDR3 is CSSSLDYPTSQETQYF. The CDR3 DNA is TGTTCCAGCAGCTTAGATTACCCGACTTCTCAAGAGACCCAGTACTTC.

The DNA for the CDR3 is TGTGCCAGCAGCGAGGGGGGGGCTATCGAGCAGTACTTC. Protein product: CASSEGGAIEQYF. V and J are TRBV7-9 and TRBJ2-5, with D perhaps TRBD2 (7 bases). The J call is doubtful: the DNA matches TRBJ2-7 better. Looked up from germline, CDR1 is SEHNR and CDR2 is FQNEAQ (reference sequence). This CDR3 region has 13 residues.

The CDR3 reads CAISEGGGRAAEQFF. As DNA, the CDR3 is TGTGCCATCAGTGAGGGCGGCGGGAGGGCGGCTGAGCAGTTCTTC. This sequence joins TRBV10-3 and TRBJ2-1, with TRBD2 matching over 9 bases. The CDR3 is 15 residues long. From germline, CDR1 is ENHRY and CDR2 SYGVKD. Unmatched junction bases numbered 8, after V lost 2 bases and J lost 9 bases.

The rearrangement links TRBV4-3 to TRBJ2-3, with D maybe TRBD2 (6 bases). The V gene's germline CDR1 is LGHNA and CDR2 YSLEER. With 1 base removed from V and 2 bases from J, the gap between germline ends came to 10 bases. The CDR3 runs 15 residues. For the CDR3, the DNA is TGCGCCAGCAGCCAAGGAGCGGGCATCACAGATACGCAGTATTTT. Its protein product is CASSQGAGITDTQYF.

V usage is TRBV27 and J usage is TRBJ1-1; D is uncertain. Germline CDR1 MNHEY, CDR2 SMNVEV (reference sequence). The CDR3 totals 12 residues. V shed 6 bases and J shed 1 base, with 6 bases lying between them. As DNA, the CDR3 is TGTGCCAGCAGCTTACGGAACACTGAAGCTTTCTTT. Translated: CASSLRNTEAFF.

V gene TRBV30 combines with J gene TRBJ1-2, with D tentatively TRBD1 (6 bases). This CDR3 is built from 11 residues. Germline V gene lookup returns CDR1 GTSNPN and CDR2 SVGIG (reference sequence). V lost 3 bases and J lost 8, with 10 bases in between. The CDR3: CAWRAGEGYTF. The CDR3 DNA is TGTGCCTGGAGGGCAGGGGAAGGCTACACCTTC. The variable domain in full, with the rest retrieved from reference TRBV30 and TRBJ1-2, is SQTIHQWPATLVQPVGSPLSLECTVEGTSNPNLYWYRQAAGRGLQLLFYSVGIGQISSEVPQNLSASRPQDRQFILSSKKLLLSDSGFYLCAWRAGEGYTFGSGTRLTVV.

CDR3 coding DNA: TGTGCCACCAGTTTGACCAGGGGGAACACTGAAGCTTTCTTT. Its translation: CATSLTRGNTEAFF. The chain employs TRBV15 and TRBJ1-1; D possibly corresponds to TRBD1 (6 bases). The CDR3 is made up of 14 amino acids. From germline, CDR1 is LNHNV and CDR2 YYDKDF (reference sequence). V was pared by 6 bases and J by 1 base, with 12 bases between. Supplemented by reference TRBV15 and TRBJ1-1, the full variable domain reads DAMVIQNPRYQVTQFGKPVTLSCSQTLNHNVMYWYQQKSSQAPKLLFHYYDKDFNNEADTPDNFQSRRPNTSFCFLDIRSPGLGDTAMYLCATSLTRGNTEAFFGQGTRLTVV.

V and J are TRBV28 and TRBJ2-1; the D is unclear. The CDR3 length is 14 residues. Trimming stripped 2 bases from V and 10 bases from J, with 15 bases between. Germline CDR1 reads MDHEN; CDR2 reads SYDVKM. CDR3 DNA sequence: TGTGCCAGCAGTTTACATACCCCCCCCCAGGAGCAGTTCTTC. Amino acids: CASSLHTPPQEQFF. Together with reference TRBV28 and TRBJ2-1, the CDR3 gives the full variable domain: DVKVTQSSRYLVKRTGEKVFLECVQDMDHENMFWYRQDPGLGLRLIYFSYDVKMKEKGDIPEGYSVSREKKERFSLILESASTNQTSMYLCASSLHTPPQEQFFGPGTRLTVL.

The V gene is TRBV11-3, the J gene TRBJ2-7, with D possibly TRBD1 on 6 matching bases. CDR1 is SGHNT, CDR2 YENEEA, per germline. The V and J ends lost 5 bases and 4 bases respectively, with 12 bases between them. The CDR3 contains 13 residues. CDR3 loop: CASSTGQFYEQYF. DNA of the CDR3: TGTGCCAGCAGCACAGGACAGTTTTACGAGCAGTACTTC.

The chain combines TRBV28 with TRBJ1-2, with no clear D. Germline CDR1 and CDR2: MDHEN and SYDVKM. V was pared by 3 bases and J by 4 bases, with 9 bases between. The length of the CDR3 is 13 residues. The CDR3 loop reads CASSFSSAYGYTF. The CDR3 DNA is TGTGCCAGCAGTTTTAGTAGTGCCTATGGCTACACCTTC.

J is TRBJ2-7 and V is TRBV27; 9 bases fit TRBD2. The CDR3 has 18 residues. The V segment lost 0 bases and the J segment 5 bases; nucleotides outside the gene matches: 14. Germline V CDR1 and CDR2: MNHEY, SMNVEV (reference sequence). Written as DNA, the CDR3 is TGTGCCAGCAGTTTATCGATTGGGGATAGCGGGAGTTTCGACGAGCAGTACTTC. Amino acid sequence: CASSLSIGDSGSFDEQYF.

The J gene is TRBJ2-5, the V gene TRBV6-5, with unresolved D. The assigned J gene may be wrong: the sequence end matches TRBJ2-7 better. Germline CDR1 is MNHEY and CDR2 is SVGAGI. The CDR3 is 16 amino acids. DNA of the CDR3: TGTGCCAGCAGTTCCCCCTCCCGAGGCCCGGCCTACGAGCAGTACTTC. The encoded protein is CASSSPSRGPAYEQYF.

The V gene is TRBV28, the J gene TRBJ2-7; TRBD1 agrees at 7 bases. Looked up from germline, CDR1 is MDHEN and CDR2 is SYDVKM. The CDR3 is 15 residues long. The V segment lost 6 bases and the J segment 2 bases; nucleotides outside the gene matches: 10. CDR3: CASRRTGSQAYEQYF. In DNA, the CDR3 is TGTGCCAGCAGGCGGACAGGCTCCCAGGCCTACGAGCAGTACTTC.

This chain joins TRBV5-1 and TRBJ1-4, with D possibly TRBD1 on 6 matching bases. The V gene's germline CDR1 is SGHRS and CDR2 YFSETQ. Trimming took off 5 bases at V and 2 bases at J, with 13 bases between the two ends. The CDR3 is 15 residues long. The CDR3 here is CASSLQGITNEKLFF. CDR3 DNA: TGCGCCAGCAGTCTTCAGGGGATCACTAATGAAAAACTGTTTTTT.

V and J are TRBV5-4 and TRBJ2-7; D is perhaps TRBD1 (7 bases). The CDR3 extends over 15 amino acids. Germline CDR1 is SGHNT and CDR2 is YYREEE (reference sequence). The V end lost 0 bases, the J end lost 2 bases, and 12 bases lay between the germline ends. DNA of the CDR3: TGTGCCAGCAGCTTGGGGAGGGGGCCGGCCTACGAGCAGTACTTC. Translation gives CASSLGRGPAYEQYF.